These 25 T cell receptor beta chains originate from one sample sequenced in a study of blood T cell repertoires in COVID-19. TCRdb keeps only in-frame clones here, not all; method: immunoSEQ multiplex PCR. The sample has 350,000 to 400,000 clones; 85% to 90% are singletons. The sample taken for sequencing was PBMCs or T cells enriched from blood (not recorded which). The receptors here all came from a woman aged 18-30 years who had recovered from COVID-19.

This sequence joins TRBV15 and TRBJ1-4; 7 bases are shared with TRBD1. CDR1 LNHNV and CDR2 YYDKDF come from the germline V gene (reference sequence). This CDR3 comprises 15 residues. After removal of 5 bases from V and 2 bases from J, the junction contained 5 bases not matched to a gene. CDR3 amino acids: CATSPTGDTNEKLFF. The DNA of the CDR3 is TGTGCCACCAGCCCTACAGGGGACACTAATGAAAAACTGTTTTTT.

V usage is TRBV19 and J usage is TRBJ1-1, with TRBD1 matching 10 bases. The CDR3 is 14 residues long. V dropped 4 bases and J dropped 7; count of bases not matched to a gene: 6. In germline, CDR1 is LNHDA, CDR2 SQIVND (reference sequence). The CDR3 region has the DNA TGTGCCAGTAGTACCAGGACAGGGGGAAGTGAAGCTTTCTTT. Amino acid sequence: CASSTRTGGSEAFF.

This chain connects TRBV5-1 to TRBJ1-2, with TRBD1 matching over 9 bases. Germline CDR1 SGHRS, CDR2 YFSETQ. The CDR3 length is 14 residues. With V trimmed by 0 bases and J by 5 bases, 2 bases remained unmatched. The DNA of the CDR3 is TGCGCCAGCAGCTTGGGGACAGGGGCATATGGCTACACCTTC. This encodes CASSLGTGAYGYTF.

The chain recombines TRBV30 with TRBJ1-1, with 7 bases identical to TRBD1. V trimming: 2 bases; J trimming: 3 bases; junction bases outside the gene matches: 6. Germline V gene lookup returns CDR1 GTSNPN and CDR2 SVGIG (reference sequence). CDR3 length: 14 residues. This CDR3 reads CAWSHRGWDTEAFF. The CDR3 nucleotides are TGTGCCTGGAGTCACAGGGGTTGGGACACTGAAGCTTTCTTT.

The V call is TRBV6-5, the J call TRBJ1-2, with 7 positions matching TRBD1. The junction had 8 bases not matched to a gene; V was cut back by 8 bases and J by 5 bases. This CDR3 spans 13 amino acids. CDR1 MNHEY and CDR2 SVGAGI come from the germline V gene. CDR3 DNA: TGTGCCAGCTCGAGGGGGCCAGAATATGGCTACACCTTC. It is translated as CASSRGPEYGYTF.

In this sample, this clone turned up once. V usage is TRBV19 and J usage is TRBJ1-2; a possible D gene is TRBD1 (5 bases). Germline V gene lookup returns CDR1 LNHDA and CDR2 SQIVND (reference sequence). The CDR3 is 13 amino acids. Trimming left V 10 bases short and J 5 bases short, with 17 bases between. The CDR3 DNA sequence: TGTGCCACCACGGGGGAAGGGGTGTATGGCTACACCTTC. It encodes CATTGEGVYGYTF. Variable domain in full (rest from reference TRBV19 and TRBJ1-2): DGGITQSPKYLFRKEGQNVTLSCEQNLNHDAMYWYRQDPGQGLRLIYYSQIVNDFQKGDIAEGYSVSREKKESFPLTVTSAQKNPTAFYLCATTGEGVYGYTFGSGTRLTVV.

This rearrangement joins TRBV5-1 to TRBJ2-3; 10 bases agree with TRBD1. CDR1 is SGHRS, CDR2 YFSETQ, per germline. The junction had 1 base not matched to a gene; V was cut back by 0 bases and J by 0 bases. The CDR3 length is 16 residues. The CDR3 coding sequence is TGCGCCAGCAGCTTGGGACAGGGGGCGAGCACAGATACGCAGTATTTT. This sequence encodes CASSLGQGASTDTQYF.

The rearrangement uses TRBV7-9 and TRBJ2-6, with D perhaps matching TRBD1 (5 bases). The germline V and J ends were trimmed by 5 bases and 2 bases, with 10 bases remaining between them. Germline V gives CDR1 SEHNR, CDR2 FQNEAQ (reference sequence). The CDR3 runs to 15 residues. This CDR3 reads CASSKPTAGANVLTF. The CDR3 DNA reads TGTGCCAGCAGCAAGCCGACAGCTGGGGCCAACGTCCTGACTTTC.

The V gene is TRBV6-4, the J gene TRBJ1-2; the D is unclear. CDR1 is MRHNA and CDR2 is SNTAGT in the germline V gene. V lost 0 bases and J lost 8, with 10 bases in between. The CDR3 is 13 amino acids. This CDR3 reads CASSDSTGVGYTF. The CDR3 DNA is TGTGCCAGCAGTGACTCGACTGGCGTCGGCTACACCTTC.

V and J are TRBV5-1 and TRBJ1-1; tentatively, D is TRBD1 (6 bases). The CDR3 has 15 amino acids. Trimming shortened V by 0 bases and J by 2 bases, and 11 bases separated the two germline ends. Germline V gene data show CDR1 as SGHRS and CDR2 as YFSETQ. In DNA, the CDR3 is TGCGCCAGCAGCTTGGAACCCGGGACAAACACTGAAGCTTTCTTT. Protein sequence: CASSLEPGTNTEAFF. Full variable domain (outside the CDR3, taken from reference TRBV5-1 and TRBJ1-1): KAGVTQTPRYLIKTRGQQVTLSCSPISGHRSVSWYQQTPGQGLQFLFEYFSETQRNKGNFPGRFSGRQFSNSRSEMNVSTLELGDSALYLCASSLEPGTNTEAFFGQGTRLTVV.

V usage is TRBV6-1 and J usage is TRBJ2-7; 9 bases agree with TRBD1. V shed 2 bases and J 0 bases; nucleotides not matched to a gene: 5. Germline CDR1 and CDR2: MNHNS and SASEGT. This CDR3 is 16 amino acids long. The CDR3 here is CASSEWVGQGSYEQYF. CDR3 nucleotides: TGTGCCAGCAGTGAATGGGTGGGACAGGGCTCCTACGAGCAGTACTTC.

This chain links TRBV9 with TRBJ2-1; 8 bases map to TRBD1. V lost 4 bases, J lost 1 base, and 13 bases stayed unmatched. The germline CDR1 and CDR2 sequences are SGDLS and YYNGEE. The CDR3 loop spans 18 amino acids. The CDR3 nucleotides are TGTGCCAGCAGCCCCTCCGGAAAGACAGGGGTGTCCTACAATGAGCAGTTCTTC. Translating it yields CASSPSGKTGVSYNEQFF.

The V call is TRBV3-1 (or the pseudogene TRBV3-2), the J call TRBJ1-2; D unresolved. Germline values: CDR1 LGHDT, CDR2 YNNKEL (reference sequence). The CDR3 contains 12 residues. V was pared by 4 bases and J by 8 bases, with 11 bases between. The CDR3: CASSLKMSGYTF. The CDR3 DNA reads as TGTGCCAGCAGCCTAAAGATGAGCGGCTACACCTTC.

This clone was seen once. The chain employs TRBV5-8 and TRBJ1-4; 7 bases align to TRBD1. In germline, CDR1 is SGHTS, CDR2 YDEGEE. J was trimmed by 8 bases and V by 10 bases; bases with no gene match: 17. CDR3 length: 15 amino acids. In DNA, the CDR3 is TGTGCCGACGACAGGGCCCTTGGGTCCTACGAAAAACTGTTTTTT. Translated: CADDRALGSYEKLFF.

The chain is built from TRBV7-6 and TRBJ2-2; possibly TRBD1 for D (6 bases). The germline V and J ends were trimmed by 5 bases and 2 bases, with 18 bases remaining between them. The CDR3 spans 17 residues. In germline, CDR1 is SGHVS, CDR2 FNYEAQ. Here the CDR3 DNA reads TGTGCCAGCAGCACCGCTCCTACAGGGCTAAACACCGGGGAGCTGTTTTTT. Translation gives CASSTAPTGLNTGELFF.

This clone showed up just once. The chain links TRBV6-5 to TRBJ1-5; TRBD1 agrees at 7 bases. CDR1 and CDR2 from the germline V gene are MNHEY and SVGAGI. The CDR3 is made up of 15 amino acids. Trimming cost V 5 bases and J 6 bases; bases outside gene matches: 10. CDR3 in DNA: TGTGCCAGCAGTCCACGACAGGGCCGGCGTCAGCCCCAGCATTTT. As protein: CASSPRQGRRQPQHF.

The chain's CDR3 is CSVEYSLGHRSGYTF. Written as DNA, the CDR3 is TGCAGCGTTGAATATTCTCTGGGACACCGAAGTGGCTACACCTTC. The V call is TRBV29-1, the J call TRBJ1-2, with D possibly being TRBD1 (6 bases). From germline, CDR1 is SQVTM and CDR2 ANQGSEA. This CDR3 has 15 residues. V shed 2 bases and J shed 7 bases, with 20 bases lying between them. Full variable domain (missing parts from reference TRBV29-1 and TRBJ1-2): SAVISQKPSRDICQRGTSLTIQCQVDSQVTMMFWYRQQPGQSLTLIATANQGSEATYESGFVIDKFPISRPNLTFSTLTVSNMSPEDSSIYLCSVEYSLGHRSGYTFGSGTRLTVV.

V and J are TRBV19 and TRBJ1-2, with no clear D. The CDR3 sequence is 14 residues long. V lost 5 bases to trimming and J lost 2 bases, with 12 bases between them. Germline V gene data show CDR1 as LNHDA and CDR2 as SQIVND (reference sequence). CDR3 in DNA: TGTGCCAGTAGTTGGGAGACGGAGAACTATGGCTACACCTTC. Its protein product is CASSWETENYGYTF. Full variable domain (rest looked up from reference TRBV19 and TRBJ1-2): DGGITQSPKYLFRKEGQNVTLSCEQNLNHDAMYWYRQDPGQGLRLIYYSQIVNDFQKGDIAEGYSVSREKKESFPLTVTSAQKNPTAFYLCASSWETENYGYTFGSGTRLTVV.

This rearrangement joins TRBV11-2 to TRBJ2-1, with 7 positions matching TRBD1. V shed 5 bases and J 10 bases; nucleotides not matched to a gene: 11. CDR1 is SGHAT, CDR2 FQNNGV, per germline. The CDR3 loop spans 14 amino acids. The CDR3 coding sequence is TGTGCCAGCAGCCGCCTGAGGGGGCTAGGGGAGCAGTTCTTC. Translation: CASSRLRGLGEQFF.

The chain combines TRBV5-5 with TRBJ2-3; D is undetermined. The V and J ends lost 4 bases and 5 bases respectively, with 11 bases between them. The CDR3 has 13 amino acids. Germline CDR1 and CDR2: SGHKS and YYEKEE (reference sequence). The DNA for the CDR3 is TGTGCCAGCAGCCACGACTTATTAGATACGCAGTATTTT. Its translation: CASSHDLLDTQYF. The full variable domain, completed using reference TRBV5-5 and TRBJ2-3, is DAGVTQSPTHLIKTRGQQVTLRCSPISGHKSVSWYQQVLGQGPQFIFQYYEKEERGRGNFPDRFSARQFPNYSSELNVNALLLGDSALYLCASSHDLLDTQYFGPGTRLTVL.

The chain combines TRBV3-1 (or the pseudogene TRBV3-2) with TRBJ2-3, with D possibly matching TRBD2 (5 bases). This CDR3 spans 13 amino acids. The germline gives CDR1 LGHDT, CDR2 YNNKEL (reference sequence). V lost 3 bases and J lost 6, with 10 bases in between. CDR3 bases: TGTGCCAGCAGCCAGTTCCAGCGGGATACGCAGTATTTT. It translates to CASSQFQRDTQYF.

J is TRBJ1-2 and V is TRBV11-2, with TRBD1 matching over 7 bases. The CDR3 loop spans 15 amino acids. V lost 5 bases to trimming and J lost 1 base; unmatched junction nucleotides: 7. Germline V gene sequence: CDR1 SGHAT, CDR2 FQNNGV. As DNA, the CDR3 is TGTGCCAGCAGCGTACAGGGGATAGTTAACTATGGCTACACCTTC. Translated: CASSVQGIVNYGYTF.

This clone came up a few times. The chain joins TRBV27 to TRBJ1-6; unclear D gene. From germline, CDR1 is MNHEY and CDR2 SMNVEV (reference sequence). V was clipped by 2 bases and J by 3 bases, with 17 bases between them. CDR3 length: 18 amino acids. The CDR3 bases are TGTGCCAGCAGTTTAGTTCGATTAGGGAGTCTCTATAATTCACCCCTCCACTTT. Protein product: CASSLVRLGSLYNSPLHF.

The V call is TRBV5-5, the J call TRBJ1-1, with 9 bases that match TRBD1. V lost 4 bases, J lost 4 bases, and 2 bases stayed unmatched. Germline V gene lookup returns CDR1 SGHKS and CDR2 YYEKEE (reference sequence). The CDR3 spans 13 residues. This CDR3 is CASSVDRGTEAFF. The DNA of the CDR3 is TGTGCCAGCAGCGTGGACAGGGGCACTGAAGCTTTCTTT.

This clone was recorded once. The rearrangement joins TRBV19 to TRBJ2-1, with 8 nucleotides matching TRBD2. V was clipped by 3 bases and J by 12 bases; unmatched bases: 13. Germline CDR1 is LNHDA and CDR2 is SQIVND (reference sequence). This CDR3 has 15 amino acids. CDR3 DNA: TGTGCCAGTAGTATCGGGCTAGCGGGCGCCGGGGGGCAGTTCTTC. It codes for CASSIGLAGAGGQFF. Together with reference TRBV19 and TRBJ2-1, the CDR3 gives the full variable domain: DGGITQSPKYLFRKEGQNVTLSCEQNLNHDAMYWYRQDPGQGLRLIYYSQIVNDFQKGDIAEGYSVSREKKESFPLTVTSAQKNPTAFYLCASSIGLAGAGGQFFGPGTRLTVL.